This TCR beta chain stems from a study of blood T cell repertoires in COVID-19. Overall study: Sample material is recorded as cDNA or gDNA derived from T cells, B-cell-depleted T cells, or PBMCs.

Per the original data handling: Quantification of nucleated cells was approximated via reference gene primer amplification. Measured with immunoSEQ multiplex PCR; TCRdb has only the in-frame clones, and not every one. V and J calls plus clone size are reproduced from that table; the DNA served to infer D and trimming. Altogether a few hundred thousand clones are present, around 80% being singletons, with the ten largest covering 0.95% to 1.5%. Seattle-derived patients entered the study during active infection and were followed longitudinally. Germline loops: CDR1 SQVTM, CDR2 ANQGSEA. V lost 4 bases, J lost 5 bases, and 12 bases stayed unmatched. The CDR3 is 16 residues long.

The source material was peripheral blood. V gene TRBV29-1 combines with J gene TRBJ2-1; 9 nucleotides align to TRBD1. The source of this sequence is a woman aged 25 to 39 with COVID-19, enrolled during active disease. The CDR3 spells CSVGRLNRGPNNEQFF. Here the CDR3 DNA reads TGCAGCGTTGGAAGGCTTAACAGGGGGCCCAACAATGAGCAGTTCTTC.